The sequence of this T cell receptor (beta chain) was determined in a study of Ad26.COV2.S vaccination and SARS-CoV-2 variants. Study summary: The vaccine Ad26.COV2.S was put into the muscle once, or twice with 56 days between.

Trimming cost V 5 bases and J 6 bases, with 8 bases left between them. CDR1 SGHDN and CDR2 FVKESK come from the germline V gene. The CDR3 loop spans 11 amino acids. TCRdb's copy holds only in-frame clones and misses some; the assay was immunoSEQ multiplex PCR. The sample records about 350,000 clones, about 88% being singletons. Study results and caveats: Responses of T cells in total may have been underestimated by the TCR breadth and depth analyses. Comparability of non-spike TCR breadth was observed across vaccine and placebo recipients.

Treatment meaning: some 19 received Ad26.COV2.S at low or high dose, single or two shots; 5 received placebo; per-sample allocation not given. Samples were taken on day 63 after the first vaccine or placebo injection. Donor was an adult aged 18-55 years in Boston. Turning to this clone: The antigen is not known.

The chain couples TRBV14 to TRBJ2-7, with unresolved D. The material was peripheral blood, obtained in a trial of Ad26.COV2.S vaccine versus placebo. The sequence came from a person between 18 and 65 years old who received the Ad26.COV2.S COVID-19 vaccine or a placebo. The CDR3 here is CASSFGLEQYF. The CDR3 DNA reads as TGTGCCAGCAGCTTCGGGCTCGAGCAGTACTTC.